These 7 T cell receptor beta chains share one sample of origin, sequenced in a study of neoadjuvant nivolumab and ipilimumab in lung cancer. TCRdb's copy holds only in-frame clones and misses some; the assay was immunoSEQ multiplex PCR. The sample includes some 18,000 clones, 76% of them seen just once. The sample here was tumor tissue, taken after neoadjuvant nivolumab, alone or with ipilimumab, at or shortly before surgery. The receptors here all came from an adult with non-small cell lung cancer.

The V and J genes are TRBV11-2 and TRBJ1-1, with TRBD1 as a possible D gene (6 bases). The CDR3 has 18 residues. Germline V lookup: CDR1 SGHAT, CDR2 FQNNGV. V lost 1 base to trimming and J lost 1 base, with 19 bases between them. CDR3 amino acids: CASSLGGGGPGTNTEAFF. CDR3 in DNA: TGTGCCAGCAGCTTAGGTGGGGGGGGGCCGGGGACGAACACTGAAGCTTTCTTT.

This chain connects TRBV6-5 to TRBJ2-7; 9 bases agree with TRBD1. Per the germline V gene, CDR1 is MNHEY and CDR2 is SVGAGI. This CDR3 contains 14 residues. V lost 5 bases, J lost 3 bases, and 5 bases stayed unmatched. This chain's CDR3 is CASSQTGGIYEQYF. In nucleotides, the CDR3 is TGTGCCAGCAGTCAGACAGGGGGGATCTACGAGCAGTACTTC.

The gene calls are TRBV28 and TRBJ1-2; 9 bases match TRBD1. The CDR3 has 14 amino acids. Germline V gene data show CDR1 as MDHEN and CDR2 as SYDVKM. The V gene end was trimmed by 5 bases and the J gene end by 5 bases; junction bases not matched to a gene: 6. The CDR3, as DNA: TGTGCCAGCAGTCGATCCGGGACAGGGTATGGCTACACCTTC. Translating gives CASSRSGTGYGYTF.

This chain connects TRBV9 to TRBJ1-1; D not certain. The CDR3 length is 15 residues. CDR1 SGDLS and CDR2 YYNGEE come from the germline V gene. V lost 0 bases, J lost 2 bases, and 11 bases lay in between. CDR3 in amino acids: CASSVAPTGNTEAFF. The CDR3 bases are TGTGCCAGCAGCGTAGCCCCGACTGGAAACACTGAAGCTTTCTTT.

The chain carries TRBV29-1 and TRBJ2-1; 10 positions match TRBD1. Looked up from germline, CDR1 is SQVTM and CDR2 is ANQGSEA. The V and J ends lost 7 bases and 5 bases, in that order; junction bases with no gene match: 14. This CDR3 region has 16 residues. The CDR3 sequence is CSARREGQGLHNEQFF. The CDR3 nucleotides read TGCAGCGCCCGAAGGGAGGGACAGGGGTTACACAATGAGCAGTTCTTC.

This rearrangement joins TRBV27 to TRBJ2-5; the D is unclear. CDR3 length equals 14 residues. Germline assignment: CDR1 MNHEY and CDR2 SMNVEV (reference sequence). Trimming took off 5 bases at V and 5 bases at J, with 15 bases between the two ends. The CDR3: CASSTGLSRETQYF. DNA of the CDR3: TGTGCCAGCAGTACCGGGTTGAGTCGGGAGACCCAGTACTTC.

Written as DNA, the CDR3 is TGTGCCTGGAGTGGCCCTCCAGGGACCCACTATGGCTACACCTTC. Translation: CAWSGPPGTHYGYTF. This sequence joins TRBV30 and TRBJ1-2, with D maybe TRBD1 (5 bases). Germline values: CDR1 GTSNPN, CDR2 SVGIG (reference sequence). The CDR3 totals 15 residues. Trimming left V 1 base short and J 3 bases short, with 15 bases between.